Included here is one TCR beta chain sequence, with context. What it recognizes is unknown. Other DNA sequences in the sample encode the same CDR3. The entry originates in a study of cytomegalovirus exposure and HLA in healthy donors. Study observations and caveats: Association of a missense DCLRE1C variant with TCR beta V- and J-gene trimming was reported in a later analysis. Fewer than 20,000 TCR beta sequences were associated with HLA alleles at 0.05 false discovery rate in a later analysis. Among TCR beta chains of equal frequency, HLA-associated ones were more clonally expanded in a later analysis.

PCR used 60 Vbeta primers and 13 Jbeta primers. This table comes from immunoSEQ multiplex PCR, and its TCRdb copy is limited to in-frame clones, with some not included. The profile covers approximately 170,000 clones, with 65% to 85% appearing a single time and 2% to 3% taken by the ten largest. V trimming: 0 bases; J trimming: 1 base; junction bases outside the gene matches: 9. The CDR3 has 18 residues. The chain uses TRBV5-3 and TRBJ1-5; 8 bases align to TRBD1. Being an ORF, TRBV5-3 has a function that is uncertain. Sequences were obtained from PBMCs. The receptor was isolated from a male donor in good health and CMV-seronegative. Here the CDR3 reads CARSLAGTGGLSNQPQHF. CDR3 DNA: TGTGCCAGAAGCTTGGCCGGGACAGGTGGCCTGAGCAATCAGCCCCAGCATTTT.